One sample yielded the 27 T cell receptor beta chains listed below, sequenced in a study of blood T cell repertoires in COVID-19. Clones were read by immunoSEQ multiplex PCR, and TCRdb kept only the in-frame ones, dropping some. In the table there are some 80,000 clones, about four fifths of which are singletons. The sequenced sample was peripheral blood. The receptors originated from a human donor in a cohort sampled during active COVID-19.

This chain connects TRBV5-6 to TRBJ2-7, with no clear D. CDR3 length equals 11 residues. CDR1 is SGHDT and CDR2 is YYEEEE in the germline V gene. The germline V and J ends were trimmed by 0 bases and 6 bases, with 4 bases remaining between them. CDR3 nucleotides: TGTGCCAGCAGCTTGGCGCGCGAGCAGTACTTC. Translated: CASSLAREQYF.

The chain couples TRBV6-6 to TRBJ2-5; possibly TRBD2 for D (6 bases). The ends were cut back, 2 bases at V and 4 bases at J, with 17 bases in the middle. Per the germline V gene, CDR1 is MNHNY and CDR2 is SVGAGI (reference sequence). The CDR3 contains 16 residues. CDR3 nucleotide sequence: TGTGCCAGCAGTTACGCGGGGCCGGGTATGAGAGAGACCCAGTACTTC. This gives the protein CASSYAGPGMRETQYF.

The V and J genes are TRBV16 and TRBJ1-2, with TRBD1 identical over 9 bases. Per the germline V gene, CDR1 is KGHSY and CDR2 is FQNENV. V shed 4 bases and J 7 bases; nucleotides not matched to a gene: 7. The CDR3 sequence is 14 residues long. For the CDR3, the DNA is TGTGCCAGCAGCCGCCGGGACAGGGTGGGTGGCTACACCTTC. Translated, it gives CASSRRDRVGGYTF.

The chain uses TRBV2 and TRBJ2-5; 11 bases agree with TRBD1. The CDR3 runs 14 residues. The V gene's germline CDR1 is SNHLY and CDR2 FYNNEI. The ends lost 8 bases at V and 6 bases at J; junction bases unmatched: 8. The CDR3 bases are TGTGCCAGCGGGGGGGACAGGGGGTGGAAGACCCAGTACTTC. The encoded protein is CASGGDRGWKTQYF.

The J gene is TRBJ1-5, the V gene TRBV4-1; D is undetermined. V lost 3 bases and J 2 bases, leaving 11 bases between the germline ends. The V gene's germline CDR1 is MGHRA and CDR2 YSYEKL. The CDR3 spans 15 residues. CDR3 in DNA: TGCGCCAGCAGCCAGGGTCCGAGGGGCAATCAGCCCCAGCATTTT. Translation: CASSQGPRGNQPQHF.

The V call is TRBV29-1, the J call TRBJ1-2; 7 positions match TRBD1. The CDR3 sequence is 14 residues long. The germline CDR1 and CDR2 sequences are SQVTM and ANQGSEA. V lost 0 bases to trimming and J lost 1 base; unmatched junction nucleotides: 2. The CDR3 here is CSVEDGTDNYGYTF. The CDR3 DNA follows: TGCAGCGTTGAAGATGGGACAGATAACTATGGCTACACCTTC.

The rearrangement links TRBV11-2 to TRBJ2-3; weak D call: TRBD2 (5 bases). CDR1 and CDR2 (germline): SGHAT, FQNNGV. V was trimmed by 2 bases and J by 6 bases, leaving 15 bases between them. The CDR3 extends over 15 amino acids. The CDR3 sequence is CASSLNPGSRDTQYF. The CDR3 DNA follows: TGTGCCAGCAGCTTAAATCCGGGGTCCAGGGATACGCAGTATTTT.

The chain has TRBV2 and TRBJ1-5; D possibly corresponds to TRBD1 (5 bases). Germline values: CDR1 SNHLY, CDR2 FYNNEI. The V end was cut by 8 bases, the J end by 3 bases, with 23 bases between. CDR3 length: 17 amino acids. CDR3 loop: CASSRSQGVWFNQPQHF. Here the CDR3 DNA reads TGTGCCAGCTCCCGAAGCCAGGGTGTGTGGTTCAATCAGCCCCAGCATTTT.

The chain uses TRBV5-5 and TRBJ1-5; 8 bases align to TRBD1. The CDR3 contains 14 residues. CDR1 and CDR2 from the germline V gene are SGHKS and YYEKEE (reference sequence). J gave up 5 bases and V 3 bases, and 4 bases lay outside the gene matches. Written as DNA, the CDR3 is TGTGCCAGCAGCTGGGGACAGGAGCATCAGCCCCAGCATTTT. Translated: CASSWGQEHQPQHF.

This chain connects TRBV29-1 to TRBJ2-7; D perhaps matches TRBD2 (6 bases). The germline V gene encodes CDR1 SQVTM and CDR2 ANQGSEA. The CDR3 sequence is 13 residues long. The V and J ends lost 2 bases and 3 bases respectively, with 11 bases between them. The CDR3 is CSVEREDNYEQYF. The CDR3 nucleotides are TGCAGCGTTGAAAGGGAGGACAACTACGAGCAGTACTTC.

This clone was recorded at least ten times. V usage is TRBV9 and J usage is TRBJ2-7; the match to TRBD1 covers 8 bases. The length of the CDR3 is 17 residues. J gave up 3 bases and V 3 bases, and 14 bases lay outside the gene matches. The germline V gene has CDR1 SGDLS and CDR2 YYNGEE. The CDR3 region has the DNA TGTGCCAGCAGCGCTCACGGTCAGGGGGCGAGAGGCTACGAGCAGTACTTC. It is translated as CASSAHGQGARGYEQYF.

The chain has TRBV7-2 and TRBJ2-3; 10 nucleotides line up with TRBD2. The CDR3 is made up of 15 amino acids. Germline V lookup: CDR1 SGHTA, CDR2 FQGNSA. The junction had 12 bases not matched to a gene; V was cut back by 5 bases and J by 10 bases. CDR3 in amino acids: CASSKRLAGDGAQYF. CDR3 sequence (DNA): TGTGCCAGCAGCAAACGACTAGCGGGTGACGGGGCGCAGTATTTT. The whole variable domain, remainder taken from reference TRBV7-2 and TRBJ2-3, is GAGVSQSPSNKVTEKGKDVELRCDPISGHTALYWYRQSLGQGLEFLIYFQGNSAPDKSGLPSDRFSAERTGGSVSTLTIQRTQQEDSAVYLCASSKRLAGDGAQYFGPGTRLTVL.

The chain recombines TRBV11-2 with TRBJ1-1; no reliable D call. The CDR3 sequence is 14 residues long. V was pared by 1 base and J by 4 bases, with 10 bases between. Germline V gene lookup returns CDR1 SGHAT and CDR2 FQNNGV. CDR3 in DNA: TGTGCCAGCAGCTTAGGGGCCGGAAGCACTGAAGCTTTCTTT. The encoded protein is CASSLGAGSTEAFF.

This rearrangement joins TRBV6-5 to TRBJ2-7; D possibly corresponds to TRBD1 (6 bases). Germline loops: CDR1 MNHEY, CDR2 SVGAGI. This CDR3 comprises 15 residues. V lost 2 bases, J lost 4 bases, and 15 bases lay in between. CDR3 amino acids: CASSYTRTDSYEQYF. CDR3 in DNA: TGTGCCAGCAGTTACACAAGGACAGATTCTTACGAGCAGTACTTC.

The J gene is TRBJ2-1, the V gene TRBV11-2; D might be TRBD1 (6 bases). The CDR3 runs 14 residues. The V end lost 8 bases, the J end lost 7 bases, and 18 bases lay between the germline ends. Germline CDR1 and CDR2: SGHAT and FQNNGV. The CDR3 loop is CASRKDSARNEQFF. DNA of the CDR3: TGTGCCAGCCGCAAGGACAGTGCTAGAAATGAGCAGTTCTTC.

The genes are TRBV3-1 (or the pseudogene TRBV3-2) and TRBJ2-7, with D tentatively TRBD1 (6 bases). Trimming pared 9 bases from V and 1 base from J, leaving 10 bases between. This CDR3 contains 12 residues. Germline V gene lookup returns CDR1 LGHDT and CDR2 YNNKEL (reference sequence). The CDR3, as DNA: TGTGCCAGTCGAGGGGGTTCCTACGAGCAGTACTTC. This sequence encodes CASRGGSYEQYF.

V and J are TRBV9 and TRBJ1-6; D possibly corresponds to TRBD1 (5 bases). The CDR3 runs 14 residues. From germline, CDR1 is SGDLS and CDR2 YYNGEE. Trimming shortened V by 2 bases and J by 9 bases, and 12 bases separated the two germline ends. CDR3 bases: TGTGCCAGCAGCGTGGGGCCAGTTGGTTCACCCCTCCACTTT. Its protein is CASSVGPVGSPLHF.

In DNA, the CDR3 is TGTGCCAGCAGCTTTCGGACAGGGCAGACTCGCTACACCTTC. This gives the protein CASSFRTGQTRYTF. The V call is TRBV13, the J call TRBJ1-2, with 8 positions matching TRBD1. The CDR3 has 14 amino acids. V trimming: 3 bases; J trimming: 9 bases; junction bases outside the gene matches: 9. Germline V gene lookup returns CDR1 PRHDT and CDR2 FYEKMQ (reference sequence).

This clone was seen only once. The rearrangement joins TRBV30 to TRBJ1-4; 9 positions agree with TRBD1. Germline V gene sequence: CDR1 GTSNPN, CDR2 SVGIG (reference sequence). V shed 4 bases and J 7 bases; nucleotides not matched to a gene: 10. The CDR3 spans 15 residues. CDR3 DNA sequence: TGTGCCTGGATGGGTCAGGGACAGGGAAGTGAAAAACTGTTTTTT. Translation: CAWMGQGQGSEKLFF.

In DNA, the CDR3 is TGTGCTAGTGGCACCGGGACAGGGGGCATCTTAAGCAATCAGCCCCAGCATTTT. Amino acid sequence: CASGTGTGGILSNQPQHF. This chain joins TRBV12-5 and TRBJ1-5, with 12 bases that match TRBD1. CDR1 and CDR2 from the germline V gene are LGHNT and FRNRAP. V dropped 6 bases and J dropped 1; count of bases not matched to a gene: 10. CDR3 length equals 18 residues.

V gene TRBV4-2 combines with J gene TRBJ1-2; 8 positions agree with TRBD1. Looked up from germline, CDR1 is LGHNA and CDR2 is YNFKEQ. The CDR3 spans 18 residues. Trimming removed 0 bases from V and 7 bases from J; junction bases left unmatched: 16. The CDR3 sequence is CASSQDGTGANRVFGYTF. The CDR3 region has the DNA TGTGCCAGCAGCCAAGACGGGACAGGTGCAAATCGAGTGTTTGGCTACACCTTC.

The chain joins TRBV27 to TRBJ1-6; 8 nucleotides align to TRBD1. CDR3 length: 19 amino acids. V trimming: 4 bases; J trimming: 4 bases; junction bases outside the gene matches: 15. CDR1 MNHEY and CDR2 SMNVEV come from the germline V gene (reference sequence). The CDR3 protein is CASSSPWTGSRGYNSPLHF. The CDR3 DNA sequence: TGTGCCAGCAGTTCCCCCTGGACAGGGTCGCGTGGTTATAATTCACCCCTCCACTTT.

The V call is TRBV7-9, the J call TRBJ2-1; a weak D match, TRBD1 (5 bases). Trimming shortened V by 4 bases and J by 8 bases, and 12 bases separated the two germline ends. Germline-derived CDR1 and CDR2 are SEHNR and FQNEAQ (reference sequence). This CDR3 has 13 amino acids. Written as DNA, the CDR3 is TGTGCCAGCAGCTCCAACCAGGGTTATGAGCAGTTCTTC. Its protein is CASSSNQGYEQFF.

The chain recombines TRBV3-1 (or the pseudogene TRBV3-2) with TRBJ1-2; TRBD1 agrees at 10 bases. Germline loops: CDR1 LGHDT, CDR2 YNNKEL (reference sequence). The J segment lost 1 base and the V segment lost 0 bases, leaving 8 bases of the junction unmatched. The CDR3 is 18 amino acids. The CDR3 region is CASSQDRDRGGGNYGYTF. The CDR3 region has the DNA TGTGCCAGCAGCCAAGATCGGGACAGGGGAGGAGGTAACTATGGCTACACCTTC.

This chain joins TRBV12-5 and TRBJ1-1; 7 bases match TRBD1. The CDR3 has 14 residues. Germline CDR1 LGHNT, CDR2 FRNRAP. Trimming cost V 6 bases and J 1 base; bases outside gene matches: 5. CDR3 loop: CASGGDSQNTEAFF. CDR3 nucleotide sequence: TGTGCTAGTGGCGGGGACAGCCAGAACACTGAAGCTTTCTTT.

J is TRBJ2-7 and V is TRBV20-1; tentatively, D is TRBD1 (6 bases). Trimming stripped 8 bases from V and 5 bases from J, with 13 bases between. Germline V gene sequence: CDR1 DFQATT, CDR2 SNEGSKA (reference sequence). The CDR3 has 11 amino acids. The CDR3 here is CSRQVGNEQYF. DNA for the CDR3: TGCAGTAGACAGGTGGGGAACGAGCAGTACTTC.

The rearrangement links TRBV2 to TRBJ1-6; TRBD1 might be the D (5 bases). CDR1 is SNHLY, CDR2 FYNNEI, per germline. CDR3 length: 17 residues. Trimming stripped 2 bases from V and 8 bases from J, with 19 bases between. DNA of the CDR3: TGTGCCAGCAGTGAATACACAGCAGGGTTAGGGGATTCACCCCTCCACTTT. It yields the protein CASSEYTAGLGDSPLHF.